A selection of T cell receptor beta chains follows, all from one sample in a study of graft-versus-host responses after intestinal transplantation. TCRdb's table, derived via immunoSEQ multiplex PCR, lists solely in-frame clones and lacks some. The sample gives some 85,000 clones, about 90% of which show up once; roughly 0.43% is in the top ten. These receptors have no identified antigens. Source: unstimulated CD8+ T cells sorted from spleen or lymph node cells, taken before transplant. These receptors originate from a human donor who was the organ donor for an intestinal transplant. Each CDR3 is given with its conserved first and last residue. The order of the fields is V gene, D gene, J gene, CDR3 protein, CDR3 DNA. D genes are given only for firm matches.

TRBV14	-	TRBJ1-2	CASSQAAGYYGYTF	TGTGCCAGCAGCCAAGCGGCAGGGTACTATGGCTACACCTTC
TRBV9	-	TRBJ2-3	CASSVDDGGLIDTQYF	TGTGCCAGCAGCGTAGACGATGGGGGGTTGATAGATACGCAGTATTTT
TRBV6-1	-	TRBJ2-3	CAAAERARLTDTQYF	TGTGCCGCGGCCGAGCGGGCGCGGCTCACAGATACGCAGTATTTT
TRBV27	TRBD1	TRBJ2-7	CASSTGTGTGEQYF	TGTGCCAGCAGCACCGGGACAGGGACGGGCGAGCAGTACTTC
TRBV7-8	-	TRBJ1-5	CASSPRKARGTNQPQHF	TGTGCCAGCAGCCCTCGAAAAGCCAGGGGTACCAATCAGCCCCAGCATTTT
TRBV19	-	TRBJ2-2	CASNWAGDAGELFF	TGTGCCAGTAATTGGGCAGGGGATGCCGGGGAGCTGTTTTTT
TRBV5-1	-	TRBJ1-6	CASSLARRLNSPLHF	TGCGCCAGCAGCTTGGCTCGCAGACTAAATTCACCCCTCCACTTT
TRBV2	TRBD1	TRBJ2-7	CARGQGAYEQYF	TGTGCCAGAGGACAGGGGGCCTACGAGCAGTACTTC
TRBV6-4	TRBD2	TRBJ2-3	CASSNSGGSDTQYF	TGTGCCAGCAGTAATAGCGGGGGGTCGGATACGCAGTATTTT
TRBV6-5	TRBD1	TRBJ2-5	CASSLYGTGHETQYF	TGTGCCAGCAGTTTATACGGGACAGGGCACGAGACCCAGTACTTC
TRBV7-9	-	TRBJ2-7	CASSLGTFSSYEQYF	TGTGCCAGCAGCCTAGGGACTTTCAGCTCCTACGAGCAGTACTTC
TRBV11-2	-	TRBJ2-2	CASSLGRAGELFF	TGTGCCAGCAGCTTGGGGAGAGCGGGGGAGCTGTTTTTT
TRBV19	-	TRBJ2-2	CASSIWAGALTGELFF	TGTGCCAGTAGTATTTGGGCGGGGGCCCTCACCGGGGAGCTGTTTTTT
TRBV19	TRBD1	TRBJ1-1	CASSEGQALNTEAFF	TGTGCCAGTAGTGAGGGACAGGCCCTGAACACTGAAGCTTTCTTT
TRBV4-1	TRBD1	TRBJ1-4	CASSLGTEEKLFF	TGCGCCAGCAGCCTCGGGACAGAGGAAAAACTGTTTTTT
TRBV2	-	TRBJ1-5	CASSARQAGRPQPQHF	TGTGCCAGCAGTGCTCGACAGGCAGGGCGGCCTCAGCCCCAGCATTTT
TRBV4-1	-	TRBJ1-1	CASSQDWAGEMNTEAFF	TGCGCCAGCAGCCAGGATTGGGCAGGGGAAATGAACACTGAAGCTTTCTTT
TRBV7-2	-	TRBJ2-7	CASSDGRGFGPGDEQYF	TGTGCCAGCAGCGACGGCAGGGGATTTGGGCCCGGGGACGAGCAGTACTTC
TRBV2	-	TRBJ2-5	CASSDLGRKETQYF	TGTGCCAGCAGTGATCTGGGGCGTAAAGAGACCCAGTACTTC
TRBV5-1	TRBD1	TRBJ1-1	CASSSIGTGHTEAFF	TGCGCCAGCAGCTCGATAGGGACAGGGCACACTGAAGCTTTCTTT
TRBV11-2	TRBD1	TRBJ1-2	CASSQGTGGSSDYGYTF	TGTGCCAGCAGCCAAGGGACAGGGGGCAGTTCTGACTATGGCTACACCTTC
TRBV14	TRBD1	TRBJ2-1	CASSTRQGYNEQFF	TGTGCCAGCAGCACTCGACAGGGGTACAATGAGCAGTTCTTC
TRBV9	-	TRBJ1-6	CASSTRDTINSPLHF	TGTGCCAGCAGCACCAGGGACACCATTAATTCACCCCTCCACTTT